This T cell receptor beta chain was profiled in a study of T cells after yellow fever vaccination (dated by TCRdb to the late 2010s). About the investigation overall: The SMART-Seq v4 Ultra Low Input RNA kit was used to prepare libraries from fractions with low cell numbers. Bulk TCR alpha and beta repertoires were sequenced longitudinally to track T-cell clones before and after primary and booster YFV17D yellow fever vaccination. Two healthy male donors, one aged 18 to 29 and one aged 30 to 40 years, made up the cohort. Blood samples were taken at several timepoints before and after primary and secondary immunization, and bulk PBMC replicates and cell subsets were isolated.

Overall study results and their limits: Because only a couple of donors were included in the study, the extent to which the findings can be generalized is limited. Because abundant contaminating clonotypes from the bulk population could be contained in FACS-sorted repertoires, computational filtering was required. After the booster, most of the clones that had expanded following primary vaccination were detected again (around 97% of CD4 and around 90% of CD8), which suggests that memory was broadly maintained. A small share of clonotypes occurred in both CD4 and CD8 compartments, likely arising from convergent recombination. Compared with the primary T-cell response, the secondary T-cell response was weaker but faster, peaking on day 5 rather than day 15.

The instrument given in TCRdb is Illumina NovaSeq 6000. Synthesis of TCR cDNA relied on 5'RACE template switching, a step that introduced a universal primer site along with unique molecular identifiers. cDNA synthesis was primed from both the TCR alpha and TCR beta constant segments. Libraries were amplified in two PCR steps, with sample barcodes and sequencing adapters added in the second step. Sequencing of libraries was done on Illumina HiSeq 2500 (2x100 bp) or NovaSeq (2x150 bp). Turning to the authors' computational methods: Reads were demultiplexed and collapsed into UMI consensus sequences with MIGEC, and V(D)J alignment was performed with MiXCR. Clonotypes responding to the vaccine were identified with edgeR on replicate PBMC samples, with the criteria of FDR below 0.01 and a log2 fold change above 5 up to day 15. Each bulk clonotype was labeled CD4 or CD8 based on which sequenced repertoire, CD4 or CD8, contained the clonotype at higher abundance. TCRdb ran its own pipeline on the public reads, namely fastp trimming at Q25 and MiXCR clone calling, and kept in-frame beta chains. Rows with one shared CDR3 protein collapse into an entry with the most common genes and DNA. In this record, the V and J calls reflect TCRdb's handling and not the investigators' own analysis. The sample profile shows around 320,000 distinct CDR3 sequences; 4% to 5.5% of them were found once. Around 19% of the sample belongs to the ten largest clones.

Sample treatment or condition, as interpreted from the label and publication: live attenuated yellow fever vaccine strain. At every blood-draw timepoint, two biological replicates of bulk PBMCs were collected. PBMCs were isolated from peripheral blood using a standard Ficoll-Paque protocol. TriZol was used to extract RNA from bulk PBMCs, from CD4 and CD8 fractions, and from dextramer-positive and dextramer-negative fractions. About this clonotype itself: Its antigen remains unidentified. Base qualities were left out, and no much larger clone turns up one base away.

CDR1 SGDLS and CDR2 YYNGEE were looked up in the germline V gene. The cysteine opens and the phenylalanine closes a CDR3 of 15 amino acids. Only the CDR3 region is kept as DNA, spanning 45 bases read in frame from base 1. Trimming takes 0 bases from V and 8 bases from J, and the germline ends sit 15 bases apart. The sequences come from PBMCs, collected 15 days after the yellow fever booster vaccination. The TCR comes from a man aged 18 to 35 who received the YFV17D yellow fever vaccine. In this chain, TRBV9 is recombined with TRBJ2-1, with a tentative D gene TRBD2 over 7 matching bases. The base sequence is TGTGCCAGCAGCGTAGACGGCGGGGGCCGGGATGAGCAGTTCTTC. Its protein is CASSVDGGGRDEQFF.